Listed here is a single TCR beta chain. This entry belongs to a study of response to subunit inactivated influenza vaccine. TCRdb processed the RT-PCR reads anew with MiXCR; each CDR3 protein has one entry. Among just under 550,000 distinct CDR3 sequences, 20% to 25% were seen once, and the ten largest hold 2.5% to 3%. Germline CDR1 is SNHLY and CDR2 is FYNNEI. The length of the CDR3 is 15 residues. V lost 6 bases, J lost 5 bases, and 8 bases stayed unmatched. The data also belong to a second study, concerning T cells expressing NK-cell markers. That work contributes: Beta-chain TCR cDNA was generated via 5'RACE template switching with UMIs. In six donors, dominant NKG2C+ clonotypes were roughly 1.0-7.5% of CD8+ T cells.

Here the sequenced sample was CD4+ T cells sorted from PBMCs, taken about 12 days after vaccination. The chain couples TRBV2 to TRBJ1-4; TRBD1 matches at 8 bases. This TCR was sampled from a man aged 50-59 years who received an inactivated influenza vaccine. CDR3: CASSYTTGENEKLFF. In nucleotides, the CDR3 is TGTGCCAGCAGCTATACGACAGGGGAGAATGAAAAACTGTTTTTT.